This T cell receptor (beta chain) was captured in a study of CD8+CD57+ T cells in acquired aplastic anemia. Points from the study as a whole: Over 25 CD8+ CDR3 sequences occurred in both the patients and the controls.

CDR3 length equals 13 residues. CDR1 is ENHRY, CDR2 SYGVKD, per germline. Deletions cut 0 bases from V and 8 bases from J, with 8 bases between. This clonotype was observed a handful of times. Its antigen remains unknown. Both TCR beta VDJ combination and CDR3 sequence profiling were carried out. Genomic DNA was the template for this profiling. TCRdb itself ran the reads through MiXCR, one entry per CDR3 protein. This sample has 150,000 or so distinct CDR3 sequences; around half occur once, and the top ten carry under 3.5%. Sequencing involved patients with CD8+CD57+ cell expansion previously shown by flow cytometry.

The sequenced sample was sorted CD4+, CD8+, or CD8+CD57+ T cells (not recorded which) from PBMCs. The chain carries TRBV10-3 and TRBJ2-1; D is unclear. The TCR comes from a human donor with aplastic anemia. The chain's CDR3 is CAISESNGHEQFF. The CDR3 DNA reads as TGTGCCATCAGTGAGTCGAATGGCCATGAGCAGTTCTTC.